This is a list of T cell receptor beta chains from one sample in a study of PD-L1 blockade in urothelial cancer. TCRdb's copy holds only in-frame clones and misses some; the assay was immunoSEQ multiplex PCR. The data hold roughly 21,000 clones, with 90% observed a single time. The sequencing here drew on PBMCs, taken around atezolizumab (anti-PD-L1) treatment. The receptors were gathered from a woman aged 60-75 years with urothelial cancer. Each CDR3 is given with its conserved first and last residue. D genes are given only for firm matches. Clone size is shown for a subset of rows, as once, few, many or a class of expanded clone.

v_call,clone_size,d_call,j_call,cdr3_nt,cdr3_aa
TRBV9,NA,NA,TRBJ2-3,TGTGCCAGCAGCATTACTAGCACAGATACGCAGTATTTT,CASSITSTDTQYF
TRBV5-4,NA,NA,TRBJ1-1,TGTGCCAGCAGCTTGGCCAGTAACACTGAAGCTTTCTTT,CASSLASNTEAFF
TRBV25-1,NA,TRBD2,TRBJ2-3,TGTGCCAGCAGTGACCTAGCGGGAGTTCGTGATACGCAGTATTTT,CASSDLAGVRDTQYF
TRBV4-2,NA,TRBD2,TRBJ2-5,TGTGCCAGCAGCCAAGATAGAGGGACTAGCGGGCAAGAGACCCAGTACTTC,CASSQDRGTSGQETQYF
TRBV5-4,NA,TRBD1,TRBJ2-7,TGTGCCAGCAGCTCTAGGGACAGGAGCTCCTACGAGCAGTACTTC,CASSSRDRSSYEQYF
TRBV30,NA,NA,TRBJ1-2,TGTGCCTGGAGTGACCAGGCAGGGTGGAGCTATGGCTACACCTTC,CAWSDQAGWSYGYTF
TRBV7-8,once,TRBD2,TRBJ2-3,TGTGCCAGCAGCGGGACTAGAACAGATACGCAGTATTTT,CASSGTRTDTQYF
TRBV7-3,NA,NA,TRBJ2-5,TGTGCCAGCAGGTTACAGGGTCTCTTCCAAGAGACCCAGTACTTC,CASRLQGLFQETQYF
TRBV11-2,NA,TRBD1,TRBJ2-7,TGTGCCAGCAGCGCTCACTCAGGGGGACCCTACGAGCAGTACTTC,CASSAHSGGPYEQYF
TRBV7-2,NA,NA,TRBJ2-7,TGTGCCAGCAGCTTAGCGGGAGGCTCCTACGAGCAGTACTTC,CASSLAGGSYEQYF
TRBV7-9,NA,TRBD1,TRBJ1-2,TGTGCCAGCAGCTCCGGGACAGGGGGCGCCGACTATGGCTACACCTTC,CASSSGTGGADYGYTF
TRBV30,NA,NA,TRBJ2-1,TGTGCCTGGAGTACGAGTAATGAGCAGTTCTTC,CAWSTSNEQFF